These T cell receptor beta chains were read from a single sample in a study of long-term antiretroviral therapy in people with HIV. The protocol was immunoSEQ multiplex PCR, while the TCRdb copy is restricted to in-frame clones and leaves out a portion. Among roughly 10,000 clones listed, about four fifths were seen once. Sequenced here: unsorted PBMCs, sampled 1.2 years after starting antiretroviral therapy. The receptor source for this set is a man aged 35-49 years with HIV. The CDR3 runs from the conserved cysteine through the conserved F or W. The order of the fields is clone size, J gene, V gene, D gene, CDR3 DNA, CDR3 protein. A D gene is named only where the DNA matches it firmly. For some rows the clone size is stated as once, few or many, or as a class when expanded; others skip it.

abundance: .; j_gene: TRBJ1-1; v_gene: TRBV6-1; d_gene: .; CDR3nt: TGTGCCAGCAGCGAGGCCTTGAACACTGAAGCTTTCTTT; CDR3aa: CASSEALNTEAFF
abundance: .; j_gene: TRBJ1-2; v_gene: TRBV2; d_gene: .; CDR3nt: TGTGCCAGCAGTGCGAACAGCTATGGCTACACCTTC; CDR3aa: CASSANSYGYTF
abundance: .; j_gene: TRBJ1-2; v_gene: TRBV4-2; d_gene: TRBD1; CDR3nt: TGTGCCAGCAGCCGCCGGACAGGGTTATTTAATGGCTACACCTTC; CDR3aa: CASSRRTGLFNGYTF
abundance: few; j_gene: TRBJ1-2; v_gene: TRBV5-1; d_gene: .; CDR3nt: TGCGCCAGCAGCTTGCAGGGTAGCTATGGCTACACCTTC; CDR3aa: CASSLQGSYGYTF
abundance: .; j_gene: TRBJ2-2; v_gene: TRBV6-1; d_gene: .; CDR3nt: TGTGCCAGCAGTGAGGGTGAGGGTTACACCGGGGAGCTGTTTTTT; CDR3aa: CASSEGEGYTGELFF
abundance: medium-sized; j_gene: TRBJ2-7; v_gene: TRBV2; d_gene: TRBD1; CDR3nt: TGTGCCAGCAGTCCCGGGACAGGTGAATACGAGCAGTACTTC; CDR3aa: CASSPGTGEYEQYF
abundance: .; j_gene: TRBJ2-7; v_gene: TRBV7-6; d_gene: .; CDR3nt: TGTGCCAGCAGCTTTGGGCACTCGGTCACCTACGAGCAGTACTTC; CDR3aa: CASSFGHSVTYEQYF
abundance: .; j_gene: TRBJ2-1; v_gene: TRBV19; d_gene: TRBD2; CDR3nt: TGTGCCAGTACCTCCTTCTGGGGGGGGGAAGACAATGAGCAGTTCTTC; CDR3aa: CASTSFWGGEDNEQFF
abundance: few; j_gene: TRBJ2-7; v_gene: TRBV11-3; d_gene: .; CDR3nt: TGTGCCAGCAGCTTAGATTCAATGTCCTACGAGCAGTACTTC; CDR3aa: CASSLDSMSYEQYF
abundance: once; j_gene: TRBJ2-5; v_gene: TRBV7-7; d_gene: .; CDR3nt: TGTGCCAGCAGCTTATCTTCGGACTATCAAGAGACCCAGTACTTC; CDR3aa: CASSLSSDYQETQYF
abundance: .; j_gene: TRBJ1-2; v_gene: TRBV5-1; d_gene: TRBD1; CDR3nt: TGCGCCAGCAGCTCCAGCTATACGGGACAGGGGGGCTATGGCTACACCTTC; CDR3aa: CASSSSYTGQGGYGYTF
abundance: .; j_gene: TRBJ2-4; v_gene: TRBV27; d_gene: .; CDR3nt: TGTGCCAGCAGCCCGACAGGCCCTGCCAACATTCAGTACTTC; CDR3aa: CASSPTGPANIQYF
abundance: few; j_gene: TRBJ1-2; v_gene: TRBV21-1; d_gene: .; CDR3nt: TGTGCCAGCAGTCAGATAATCCCACGGGAATACGGCTACACCTTC; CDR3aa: CASSQIIPREYGYTF
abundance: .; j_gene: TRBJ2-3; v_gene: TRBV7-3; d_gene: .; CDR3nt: TGTGCCAGCAGCTCGGGTTCAACGAGCACAGATACGCAGTATTTT; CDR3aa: CASSSGSTSTDTQYF
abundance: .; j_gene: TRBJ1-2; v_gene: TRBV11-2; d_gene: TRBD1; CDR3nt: TGTGCCAGCAGCTTAGATCCCTACAGGGGGGCGGACTATGGCTACACCTTC; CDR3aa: CASSLDPYRGADYGYTF
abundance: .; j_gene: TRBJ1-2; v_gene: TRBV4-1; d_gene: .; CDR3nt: TGCGCCAGCAGCCCTCCCCGGACTTTGGTAAATGGCTACACCTTC; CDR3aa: CASSPPRTLVNGYTF
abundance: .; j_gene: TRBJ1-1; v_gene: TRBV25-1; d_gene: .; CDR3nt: TGTGCCAGCAGTGAACAGGGGCCCACTGAAGCTTTCTTT; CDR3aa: CASSEQGPTEAFF
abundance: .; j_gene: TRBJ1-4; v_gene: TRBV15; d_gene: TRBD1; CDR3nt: TGTGCCACCAGCAGAGATCTCAGGACAGGCAATGAAAAACTGTTTTTT; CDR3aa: CATSRDLRTGNEKLFF
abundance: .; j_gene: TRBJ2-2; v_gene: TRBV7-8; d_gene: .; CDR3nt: TGTGCCAGCAGCTTAGCCGGGTCCGGGGAGCTGTTTTTT; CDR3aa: CASSLAGSGELFF
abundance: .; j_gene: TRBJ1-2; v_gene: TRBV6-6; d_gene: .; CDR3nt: TGTGCCAGCAGTCCCCCCACCGGGGGGAACTATGGCTACACCTTC; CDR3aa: CASSPPTGGNYGYTF
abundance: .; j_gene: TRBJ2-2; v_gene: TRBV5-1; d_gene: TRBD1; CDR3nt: TGCGCCAGCAGCTACGACAGGGGGCCCGGGGAGCTGTTTTTT; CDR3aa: CASSYDRGPGELFF
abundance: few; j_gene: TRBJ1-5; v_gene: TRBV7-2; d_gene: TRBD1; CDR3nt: TGTGCCAGCAGCACACAACCGGGACAGGGAGTCCAGCCCCAGCATTTT; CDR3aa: CASSTQPGQGVQPQHF